Listed below are T cell receptor beta chains from one sample, sequenced in a study of blood T cell repertoires in COVID-19. Sequenced by immunoSEQ multiplex PCR; TCRdb stores in-frame clones only, minus some. The sample lists 200,000 to 250,000 clones; around 85% were seen once. The source material was peripheral blood. The source is a woman aged 70-85 years with COVID-19, enrolled during active disease. CDR3s include the opening cysteine and the closing phenylalanine or tryptophan.

>TRBV6-5
CASIPGTGNQPQHF
>TRBV3-1/TRBV3-2
CASSPSGADREYF
>TRBV6-5
CASSYSSVEKLFF
>TRBV3-1/TRBV3-2
CASSLTSGSLDEQFF
>TRBV24-1
CATSVSTSGRSTDTQYF
>TRBV27
CASSLSRGGSEQFF
>TRBV3-1/TRBV3-2
CASVDRGTEAFF
>TRBV19
CASSPGTGGYSSSNQPQHF
>TRBV2
CASSEQGGQPQHF
>TRBV7-3
CASSSGGGLNTGELFF
>TRBV5-5
CASSLARGNSPLHF
>TRBV10-3
CAISESSVGTEAFF
>TRBV5-1
CASSLGPNEKLFF
>TRBV25-1
CASMESGLNTEAFF
>TRBV9
CASSVGASGGSNEQFF
>TRBV6-5
CASSPGGRDTEAFF
>TRBV9
CASSVRSTGVYGYTF
>TRBV7-8
CASSLVGTGEGGYTF
>TRBV4-3
CASSQDPGGRPPNEKLFF
>TRBV19
CASSIPGRHSYNEQFF
>TRBV5-4
CASSFGGSTGELFF
>TRBV2
CASSGTARNSPLHF
>TRBV6-1
CASSEAPLDRDNSYEQYF
>TRBV5-4
CASSLHAGTTTGELFF
>TRBV5-1
CASSFIPPGQYTEAFF
>TRBV3-1/TRBV3-2
CASSQALTGKPGKLFF
>TRBV10-3
CAISENRALDTEAFF
>TRBV11-3
CASSARRLAGADEQFF
>TRBV9
CASSVAGGMREKLFF
>TRBV11-1
CASSPGGQGNNEQFF
>TRBV11-3
CASSLGGGRPGLTNEQFF
>TRBV6-2/TRBV6-3
CASTPGGARYNEQFF
>TRBV7-2
CASSRDRGTYNSPLHF
>TRBV9
CASSVGGGDYTF
>TRBV12-3/TRBV12-4
CASSAGKSTQYF
>TRBV9
CASSAGTSAYEQYF
>TRBV27
CASNRDRNTEAFF
>TRBV29-1
CSSSHTGDFNYGYTF
>TRBV7-3
CASSIGTRGTEAFF